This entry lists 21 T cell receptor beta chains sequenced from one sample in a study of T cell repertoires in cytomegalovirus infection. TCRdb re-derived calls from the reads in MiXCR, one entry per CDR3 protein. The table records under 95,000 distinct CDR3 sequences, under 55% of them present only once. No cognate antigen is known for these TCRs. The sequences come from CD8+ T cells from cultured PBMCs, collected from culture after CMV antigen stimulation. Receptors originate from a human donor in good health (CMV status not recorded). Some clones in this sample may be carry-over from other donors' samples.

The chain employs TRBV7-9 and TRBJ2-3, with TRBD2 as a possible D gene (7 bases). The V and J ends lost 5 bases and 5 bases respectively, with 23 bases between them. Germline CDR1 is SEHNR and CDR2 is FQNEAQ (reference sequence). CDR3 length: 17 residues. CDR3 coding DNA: TGTGCCAGCAGCAGTGGGGTGTGGGGGGGGGCGGAAGATACGCAGTATTTT. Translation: CASSSGVWGGAEDTQYF.

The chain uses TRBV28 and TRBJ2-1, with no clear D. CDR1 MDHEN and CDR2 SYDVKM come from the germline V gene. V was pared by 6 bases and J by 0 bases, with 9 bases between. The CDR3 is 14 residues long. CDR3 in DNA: TGTGCCAGCAGCCCCGCTAGCTCCTACAATGAGCAGTTCTTC. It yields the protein CASSPASSYNEQFF.

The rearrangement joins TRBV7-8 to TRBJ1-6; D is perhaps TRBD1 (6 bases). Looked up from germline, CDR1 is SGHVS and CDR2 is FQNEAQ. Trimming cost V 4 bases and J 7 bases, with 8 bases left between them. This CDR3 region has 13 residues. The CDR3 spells CASSSDRNSPLHF. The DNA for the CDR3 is TGTGCCAGCAGCTCGGACAGAAATTCACCCCTCCACTTT.

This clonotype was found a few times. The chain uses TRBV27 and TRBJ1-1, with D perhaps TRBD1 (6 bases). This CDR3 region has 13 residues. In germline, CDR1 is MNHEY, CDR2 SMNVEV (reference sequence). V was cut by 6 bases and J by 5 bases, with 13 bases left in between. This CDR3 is CASRETGGTEAFF. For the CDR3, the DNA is TGTGCCAGCAGAGAGACAGGCGGGACTGAAGCTTTCTTT.

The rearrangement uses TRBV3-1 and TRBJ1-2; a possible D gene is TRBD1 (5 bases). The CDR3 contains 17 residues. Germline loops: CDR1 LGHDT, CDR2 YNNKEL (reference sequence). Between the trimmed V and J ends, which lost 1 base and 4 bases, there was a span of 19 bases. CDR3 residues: CASSQVLPYDGGYGYTF. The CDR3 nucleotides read TGTGCCAGCAGCCAAGTTCTCCCCTATGACGGGGGCTATGGCTACACCTTC.

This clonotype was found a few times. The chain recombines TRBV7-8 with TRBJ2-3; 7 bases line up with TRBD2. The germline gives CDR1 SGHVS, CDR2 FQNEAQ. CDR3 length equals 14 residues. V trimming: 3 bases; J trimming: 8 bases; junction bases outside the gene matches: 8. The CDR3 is CASSLDGGGGTQYF. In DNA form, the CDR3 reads TGTGCCAGCAGCTTGGATGGGGGGGGTGGTACGCAGTATTTT. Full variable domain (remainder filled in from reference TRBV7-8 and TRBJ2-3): GAGVSQSPRYKVAKRGQDVALRCDPISGHVSLFWYQQALGQGPEFLTYFQNEAQLDKSGLPSDRFFAERPEGSVSTLKIQRTQQEDSAVYLCASSLDGGGGTQYFGPGTRLTVL.

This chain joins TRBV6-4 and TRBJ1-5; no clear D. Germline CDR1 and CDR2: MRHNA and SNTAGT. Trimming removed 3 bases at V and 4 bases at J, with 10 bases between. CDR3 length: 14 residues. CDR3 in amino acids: CASSEGSGNQPQHF. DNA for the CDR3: TGTGCCAGCAGTGAAGGGTCGGGGAATCAGCCCCAGCATTTT.

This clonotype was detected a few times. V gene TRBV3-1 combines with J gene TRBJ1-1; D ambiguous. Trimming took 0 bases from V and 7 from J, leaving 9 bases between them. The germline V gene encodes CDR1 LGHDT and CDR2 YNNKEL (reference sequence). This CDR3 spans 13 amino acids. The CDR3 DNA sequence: TGTGCCAGCAGCCAAGATTATGGTGGTGAAGCTTTCTTT. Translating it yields CASSQDYGGEAFF.

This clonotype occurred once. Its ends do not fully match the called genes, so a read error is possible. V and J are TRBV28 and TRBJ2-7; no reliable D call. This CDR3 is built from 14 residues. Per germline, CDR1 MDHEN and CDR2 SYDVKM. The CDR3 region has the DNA TGTGACAGCACTCCCACCAAAATCGACCACAAGCAGTACTTC. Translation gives CDSTPTKIDHKQYF.

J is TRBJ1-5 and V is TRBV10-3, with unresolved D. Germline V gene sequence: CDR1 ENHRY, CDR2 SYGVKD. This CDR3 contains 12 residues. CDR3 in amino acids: CALGDSNQPQHF. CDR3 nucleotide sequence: TGTGCGCTCGGAGATAGCAATCAGCCCCAGCATTTT.

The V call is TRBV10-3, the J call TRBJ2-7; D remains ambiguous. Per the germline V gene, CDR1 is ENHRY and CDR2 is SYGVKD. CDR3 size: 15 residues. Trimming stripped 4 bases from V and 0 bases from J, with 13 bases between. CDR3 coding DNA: TGTGCCATCAGTGCTCTTACCCAGAGCTCCTACGAGCAGTACTTC. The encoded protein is CAISALTQSSYEQYF.

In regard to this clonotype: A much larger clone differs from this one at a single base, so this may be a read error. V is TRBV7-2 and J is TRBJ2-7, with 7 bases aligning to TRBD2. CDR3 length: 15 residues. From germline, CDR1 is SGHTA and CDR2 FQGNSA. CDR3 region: CVSSFVGGDPHEQYF. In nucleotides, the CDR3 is TGTGTCAGCTCCTTCGTGGGGGGGGACCCCCACGAGCAGTACTTC.

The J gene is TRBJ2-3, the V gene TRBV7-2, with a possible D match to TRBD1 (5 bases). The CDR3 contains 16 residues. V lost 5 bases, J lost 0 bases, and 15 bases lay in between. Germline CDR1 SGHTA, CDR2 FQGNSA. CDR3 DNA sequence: TGTGCCAGCAGCCCTAGGGGCCAAAAAAGCACAGATACGCAGTATTTT. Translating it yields CASSPRGQKSTDTQYF.

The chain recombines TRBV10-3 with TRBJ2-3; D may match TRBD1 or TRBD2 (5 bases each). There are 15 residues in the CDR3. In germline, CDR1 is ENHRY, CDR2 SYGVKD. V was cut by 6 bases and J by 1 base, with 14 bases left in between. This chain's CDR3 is CAIRILVGGTDTQYF. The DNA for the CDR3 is TGTGCCATCAGGATACTAGTAGGGGGCACAGATACGCAGTATTTT.

CDR3 DNA: TGCAGTGCTAGATTTTCCGGGACTAGCGGGGGACCCTACAATGAGCAGTTCTTC. Translated, it gives CSARFSGTSGGPYNEQFF. The V and J genes are TRBV20-1 and TRBJ2-1; 14 bases are shared with TRBD2. This CDR3 comprises 18 residues. V trimming: 2 bases; J trimming: 2 bases; junction bases outside the gene matches: 8. Germline CDR1 reads DFQATT; CDR2 reads SNEGSKA (reference sequence).

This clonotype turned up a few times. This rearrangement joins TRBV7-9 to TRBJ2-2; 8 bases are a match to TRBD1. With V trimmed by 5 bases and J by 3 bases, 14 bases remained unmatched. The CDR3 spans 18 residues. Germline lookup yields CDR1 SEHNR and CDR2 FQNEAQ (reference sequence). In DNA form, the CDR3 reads TGTGCCAGCAGCCCAGTGGTTCTTCTGGACAGGGACACCGGGGAGCTGTTTTTT. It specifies CASSPVVLLDRDTGELFF.

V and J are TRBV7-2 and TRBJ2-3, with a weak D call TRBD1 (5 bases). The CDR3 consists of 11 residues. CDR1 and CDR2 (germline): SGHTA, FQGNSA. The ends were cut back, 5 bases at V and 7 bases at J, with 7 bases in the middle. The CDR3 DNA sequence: TGTGCCAGCAGCCCAGGGAATACGCAGTATTTT. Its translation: CASSPGNTQYF.

The CDR3 nucleotides read TGTGCCAGCAGTTTTAGGGGACGGGCCGAAAAACTGTTTTTT. Translated: CASSFRGRAEKLFF. The chain is built from TRBV12-3 or TRBV12-4 and TRBJ1-4, with a weak D call TRBD1 (5 bases). The ends were cut back, 3 bases at V and 8 bases at J, with 13 bases in the middle. The CDR3 totals 14 residues.

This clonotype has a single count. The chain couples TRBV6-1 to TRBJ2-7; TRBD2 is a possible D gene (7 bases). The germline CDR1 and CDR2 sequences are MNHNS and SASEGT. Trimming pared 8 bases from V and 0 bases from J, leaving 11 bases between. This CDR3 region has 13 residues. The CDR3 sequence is CASEGGTSYEQYF. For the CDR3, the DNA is TGTGCCAGCGAGGGGGGGACCTCCTACGAGCAGTACTTC.

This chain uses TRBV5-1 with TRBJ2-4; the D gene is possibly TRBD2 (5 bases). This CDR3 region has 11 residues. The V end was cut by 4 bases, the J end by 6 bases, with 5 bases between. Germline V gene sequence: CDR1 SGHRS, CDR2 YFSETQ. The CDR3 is CASSRGNIQYF. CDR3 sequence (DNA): TGCGCCAGCAGCCGGGGAAACATTCAGTACTTC.

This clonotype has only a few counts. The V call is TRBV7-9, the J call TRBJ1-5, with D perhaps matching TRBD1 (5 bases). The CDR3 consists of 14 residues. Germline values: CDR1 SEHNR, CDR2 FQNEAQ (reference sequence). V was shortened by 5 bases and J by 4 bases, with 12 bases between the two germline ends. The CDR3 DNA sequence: TGTGCCAGCAGCACACCGGGGCCTAATCAGCCCCAGCATTTT. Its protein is CASSTPGPNQPQHF.